This is a list of T cell receptor beta chains from one sample in a study of beta chain features in type 1 diabetes. Assay used: immunoSEQ multiplex PCR; TCRdb lists only in-frame clones, some missing. In the table there are 250,000 to 350,000 clones, roughly 13% of which are singletons. Sequencing was done on a sample of naive CD4+ T cells from blood. Every receptor here comes from a man aged 30 to 39 with type 1 diabetes. Each CDR3 is given with its conserved first and last residue. The order of the fields is J gene, D gene, V gene, clone size, CDR3 protein, CDR3 DNA. D genes are given only for firm matches. Expanded clones get a size class; other rows say once, few or many, or leave the size out.

>TRBJ2-5|TRBD1|TRBV7-2|few
CASCVQGAGETQYF
TGTGCCAGTTGCGTACAGGGGGCCGGGGAGACCCAGTACTTC
>TRBJ1-1|TRBD1|TRBV15|NA
CATSRGGTGNTEAFF
TGTGCCACCAGCAGAGGAGGGACAGGGAACACTGAAGCTTTCTTT
>TRBJ2-2|NA|TRBV28|few
CASSLTLNTGELFF
TGTGCCAGCAGTTTAACCCTAAACACCGGGGAGCTGTTTTTT
>TRBJ2-2|TRBD1|TRBV7-2|NA
CASSKQGRDTGELFF
TGTGCCAGCAGCAAACAGGGGAGAGACACCGGGGAGCTGTTTTTT
>TRBJ2-1|TRBD2|TRBV7-9|NA
CASSLQTSGSPEQFF
TGTGCCAGCAGCCTACAGACTAGCGGGAGCCCTGAGCAGTTCTTC
>TRBJ2-3|NA|TRBV23-1|NA
CATHRDHQADTQYF
TGCGCCACCCACAGGGACCATCAGGCAGATACGCAGTATTTT
>TRBJ2-1|NA|TRBV7-2|NA
CASSLASGRNNEQFF
TGTGCCAGCAGCTTGGCCAGCGGGCGCAACAATGAGCAGTTCTTC
>TRBJ1-2|NA|TRBV20-1|NA
CSAGGGDGYTF
TGCAGTGCCGGGGGAGGGGATGGCTACACCTTC
>TRBJ2-5|TRBD1|TRBV2|few
CASSGRTGTQETQYF
TGTGCCAGCAGTGGCCGGACAGGGACTCAGGAGACCCAGTACTTC
>TRBJ2-7|NA|TRBV7-9|few
CASSLIGSAEQYF
TGTGCCAGCAGCTTAATAGGGAGTGCCGAGCAGTACTTC
>TRBJ2-7|NA|TRBV5-6|few
CASSLVGYEQYF
TGTGCCAGCAGCTTGGTCGGCTACGAGCAGTACTTC
>TRBJ1-1|TRBD1|TRBV7-8|NA
CASSRGQGRTEAFF
TGTGCCAGCAGTAGGGGGCAGGGGAGGACTGAAGCTTTCTTT
>TRBJ2-4|NA|TRBV2|NA
CASSDRGSSKNIQYF
TGTGCCAGCAGTGACAGGGGCTCCTCCAAAAACATTCAGTACTTC
>TRBJ2-7|NA|TRBV7-8|few
CASSPSREEQYF
TGTGCCAGCAGCCCCTCGAGGGAGGAGCAGTACTTC
>TRBJ2-3|NA|TRBV10-3|NA
CAISERQGSTDTQYF
TGTGCCATCAGTGAGAGGCAGGGATCCACAGATACGCAGTATTTT
>TRBJ2-1|NA|TRBV30|few
CAWSVLSGRGSEQFF
TGTGCCTGGAGTGTACTATCCGGGAGAGGGTCTGAGCAGTTCTTC
>TRBJ2-1|TRBD1|TRBV25-1|NA
CASSDLTGVAHNEQFF
TGTGCCAGCAGTGATTTGACAGGGGTCGCCCACAATGAGCAGTTCTTC
>TRBJ1-2|NA|TRBV9|few
CASSAETGSNYGYTF
TGTGCCAGCAGCGCGGAGACAGGATCTAACTATGGCTACACCTTC
>TRBJ2-1|NA|TRBV6-5|NA
CASSSGQLRYEQFF
TGTGCCAGCAGTTCTGGACAGTTAAGATATGAGCAGTTCTTC
>TRBJ2-7|NA|TRBV14|few
CASSRDFGSYEQYF
TGTGCCAGCAGCCGGGACTTCGGTTCCTACGAGCAGTACTTC
>TRBJ2-5|TRBD2|TRBV7-9|NA
CASSRSGNQETQYF
TGTGCCAGCAGCCGTAGCGGGAATCAAGAGACCCAGTACTTC
>TRBJ1-2|TRBD1|TRBV18|NA
CASSPQGTGSYGYTF
TGTGCCAGCTCACCTCAAGGGACAGGGAGCTATGGCTACACCTTC
>TRBJ2-3|TRBD1|TRBV25-1|NA
CASSELSRGPTDTQYF
TGTGCCAGCAGTGAATTGTCCAGGGGGCCCACAGATACGCAGTATTTT
>TRBJ1-2|NA|TRBV5-1|NA
CASSSYDSRYGYTF
TGCGCCAGCAGCTCGTATGACAGTCGCTATGGCTACACCTTC
>TRBJ2-4|NA|TRBV19|NA
CASTPPVYKNIQYF
TGTGCCAGTACCCCTCCGGTATACAAAAACATTCAGTACTTC
>TRBJ2-3|TRBD2|TRBV28|NA
CASSSGLAPTGLDTQYF
TGTGCCAGCAGTTCGGGACTAGCGCCCACAGGTTTAGATACGCAGTATTTT
>TRBJ2-1|TRBD2|TRBV4-3|few
CASSQTSGTLYNEQFF
TGCGCCAGCAGCCAAACTAGCGGGACACTCTACAATGAGCAGTTCTTC
>TRBJ2-6|NA|TRBV9|few
CASSLITGANVLTF
TGTGCCAGCAGCCTAATAACTGGGGCCAACGTCCTGACTTTC
>TRBJ1-1|NA|TRBV15|few
CATGSSMNTEAFF
TGTGCCACCGGGAGCAGCATGAACACTGAAGCTTTCTTT
>TRBJ1-3|NA|TRBV28|NA
CASSPPSGNTIYF
TGTGCCAGCAGTCCCCCCTCGGGAAACACCATATATTTT
>TRBJ1-2|TRBD1|TRBV7-2|NA
CASSLEGTGNGYTF
TGTGCCAGCAGCTTAGAGGGGACAGGGAACGGCTACACCTTC
>TRBJ1-5|TRBD1|TRBV6-5|NA
CASRAGGYQPQHF
TGTGCCAGCAGGGCAGGGGGTTATCAGCCCCAGCATTTT
>TRBJ2-7|NA|TRBV5-1|few
CASSLEQVYEQYF
TGCGCCAGCAGCTTGGAGCAGGTCTACGAGCAGTACTTC
>TRBJ2-1|NA|TRBV28|NA
CASSLQANEQFF
TGTGCCAGCAGTTTGCAGGCAAATGAGCAGTTCTTC
>TRBJ1-4|TRBD1|TRBV4-2|NA
CASSSLPSGTGMEKLFF
TGTGCCAGCAGCTCGTTGCCATCCGGGACAGGGATGGAAAAACTGTTTTTT
>TRBJ1-5|NA|TRBV19|NA
CASSNGVVQPQHF
TGTGCCAGTAGTAACGGGGTGGTTCAGCCCCAGCATTTT
>TRBJ2-3|NA|TRBV29-1|NA
CSVGHRLSTDTQYF
TGCAGCGTTGGCCACAGGCTTAGCACAGATACGCAGTATTTT
>TRBJ2-1|NA|TRBV18|NA
CASSPIVVGTPGDEQFF
TGTGCCAGCTCACCAATTGTCGTGGGGACTCCCGGGGATGAGCAGTTCTTC
>TRBJ1-5|TRBD1|TRBV4-1|NA
CASREIWTGGSNQPQHF
TGCGCCAGCAGGGAGATCTGGACAGGAGGTAGCAATCAGCCCCAGCATTTT
>TRBJ2-1|TRBD2|TRBV11-1|NA
CASSRTGTSGTPRVIVF
TGTGCCAGCAGTAGAACCGGGACTAGCGGGACCCCTCGAGTGATAGTCTTC
>TRBJ2-1|NA|TRBV6-1|NA
CASRRAGGYNEQFF
TGTGCCAGCAGACGGGCCGGAGGGTACAATGAGCAGTTCTTC